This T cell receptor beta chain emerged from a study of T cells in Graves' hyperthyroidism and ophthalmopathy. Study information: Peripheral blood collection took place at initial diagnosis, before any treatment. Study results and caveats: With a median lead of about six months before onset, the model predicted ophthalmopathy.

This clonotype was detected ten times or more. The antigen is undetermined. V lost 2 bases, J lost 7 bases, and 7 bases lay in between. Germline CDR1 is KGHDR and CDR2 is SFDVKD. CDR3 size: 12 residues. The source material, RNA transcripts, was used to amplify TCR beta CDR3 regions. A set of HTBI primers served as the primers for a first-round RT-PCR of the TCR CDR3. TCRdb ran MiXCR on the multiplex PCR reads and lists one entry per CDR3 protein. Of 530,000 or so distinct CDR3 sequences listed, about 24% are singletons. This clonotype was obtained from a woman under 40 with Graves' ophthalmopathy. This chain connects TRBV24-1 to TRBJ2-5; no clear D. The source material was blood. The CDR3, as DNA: TGTGCCACCAGTGATTCGTTCGGGACCCAGTACTTC. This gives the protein CATSDSFGTQYF.